These 7 T cell receptor beta chains came from one sample sequenced in a study of vaccination and CD4 T cells after COVID-19 (dated by TCRdb to 2022 to 2024). Libraries were prepared through PCR. Reads for this sample came from an Illumina iSeq 100. At the Johns Hopkins FTIC core, DNA from the cultured CD4+ T cells underwent TCR sequencing with the Oncomine TCR Beta short-read assay. TCRdb passed the public sequencing reads through fastp at Q25 and MiXCR, retaining productive beta sequences. A single entry per CDR3 protein holds the most common genes and DNA from its merged rows. The sample table lists about 20,000 distinct CDR3 sequences, around 50% of them with a count of one. The ten largest clonotypes hold about 10% of the sample. Antigens of these TCRs are unknown. The treatment or condition label corresponds to: approximately nine-day PBMC culture with coronavirus spike peptide pools or control peptides (ViraFEST assay).

Material for sequencing was CD4+ T cells from blood, cultured in vitro. The origin of the receptors is a human donor who had recovered from COVID-19.

The rearrangement uses TRBV25-1 and TRBJ2-2; TRBD2 matches 8 bases. In germline, CDR1 is MGHDK, CDR2 SYGVNS. With 2 bases clipped from V and 4 bases from J, the junction kept 3 bases outside the gene matches. The CDR3 spans 15 residues. CDR3 loop: CASSEGAGVTGELFF. DNA for the CDR3: TGTGCCAGCAGTGAAGGAGCGGGAGTCACCGGGGAGCTGTTTTTT.

This chain uses TRBV6-1 with TRBJ2-2; TRBD2 aligns across 11 bases. This CDR3 region has 16 residues. Germline V gene data show CDR1 as MNHNS and CDR2 as SASEGT. Trimming took 2 bases from V and 4 from J; bases not matched to a gene: 3. This CDR3 reads CASSELAGGPTGELFF. The CDR3 DNA sequence: TGTGCCAGCAGTGAACTAGCGGGGGGACCCACCGGGGAGCTGTTTTTT.

This chain joins TRBV12-3 or TRBV12-4 and TRBJ2-3; 9 bases are shared with TRBD1. This CDR3 is built from 15 residues. V lost 5 bases, J lost 2 bases, and 5 bases stayed unmatched. In DNA form, the CDR3 reads TGTGCCAGCAGTGGGGGACAGGGCTTCACAGATACGCAGTATTTT. Translating it yields CASSGGQGFTDTQYF.

V usage is TRBV12-3 or TRBV12-4 and J usage is TRBJ1-4, with D possibly matching TRBD1 (6 bases). This CDR3 spans 14 amino acids. Trimming pared 1 base from V and 8 bases from J, leaving 11 bases between. Written as DNA, the CDR3 is TGTGCCAGCAGTTTAGGGGGGCTTGGGGAAAAACTGTTTTTT. Amino acids: CASSLGGLGEKLFF.

This chain connects TRBV28 to TRBJ1-5; 8 bases line up with TRBD1. This CDR3 has 15 residues. Germline lookup yields CDR1 MDHEN and CDR2 SYDVKM. J lost 7 bases, V lost 3 bases, and 8 bases had no gene match. CDR3 coding DNA: TGTGCCAGCAGTTTCATGGGACAGGCCGAGCAGCCCCAGCATTTT. This translates into CASSFMGQAEQPQHF.

This clonotype came up a few times. The chain combines TRBV6-2 or TRBV6-3 with TRBJ1-2, with D maybe TRBD1 (5 bases). This CDR3 region has 11 residues. V was pared by 11 bases and J by 5 bases, with 12 bases between. CDR1 and CDR2 from the germline V gene are MNHEY and SVGEGT. CDR3 sequence reads: CASRRGYGYTF. DNA for the CDR3: TGTGCCTCCCGGCGGGGGTATGGCTACACCTTC.

This chain connects TRBV19 to TRBJ2-3, with TRBD2 matching over 7 bases. Germline V lookup: CDR1 LNHDA, CDR2 SQIVND (reference sequence). V gave up 5 bases and J gave up 1 base; unmatched junction bases: 3. This CDR3 region has 14 residues. The CDR3 loop is CASSFTSGTDTQYF. CDR3 bases: TGTGCCAGTAGTTTTACTAGCGGCACAGATACGCAGTATTTT.